What follows are 30 T cell receptor beta chains derived from one specimen sequenced in a study of T-cell memory formation after mild COVID-19 (dated by TCRdb to the early 2020s). To prepare the library, 5' RACE was applied. Sequencing used an Illumina NovaSeq 6000. TCRdb itself trimmed the public reads at Q25 with fastp, ran MiXCR and retained productive beta chains. Identical CDR3 proteins give one entry, which carries the most common genes and DNA. The sample table shows some 190,000 distinct CDR3 sequences, and 16% are seen once. Approximately 2% of the sample rests with the top ten. Source material: PBMCs or a T cell subset sorted from them (not recorded which). These receptors all stem from an adult woman who had mild COVID-19 (a few samples of this study predate the infection). The sample titles of this study are shuffled in the database, so cell type and time point are left out; the donor was told from shared clones.

V is TRBV7-2 and J is TRBJ2-3; D is undetermined. The V end was cut by 5 bases, the J end by 3 bases, with 6 bases between. The CDR3 has 12 residues. The germline V gene has CDR1 SGHTA and CDR2 FQGNSA. The CDR3 loop is CASSQYTDTQYF. CDR3 nucleotides: TGTGCCAGCAGCCAATATACAGATACGCAGTATTTT.

The chain couples TRBV18 to TRBJ1-1; D remains ambiguous. This CDR3 is built from 13 residues. CDR1 and CDR2 from the germline V gene are KGHSH and LQKENI. Trimming left V 2 bases short and J 3 bases short, with 7 bases between. This CDR3 is CASSPWPDTEAFF. The CDR3 bases are TGTGCCAGCTCACCATGGCCGGACACTGAAGCTTTCTTT.

The chain has TRBV6-5 and TRBJ2-7; D possibly uses TRBD1 or TRBD2 (5 bases each). Trimming took 7 bases from V and 2 from J, leaving 12 bases between them. The germline V gene has CDR1 MNHEY and CDR2 SVGAGI. The CDR3 sequence is 13 residues long. The CDR3 here is CASMRGVPYEQYF. The DNA of the CDR3 is TGTGCCAGCATGAGGGGAGTCCCCTACGAGCAGTACTTC.

The chain carries TRBV20-1 and TRBJ2-1, with 13 bases that match TRBD2. The CDR3 runs 12 residues. Germline-derived CDR1 and CDR2 are DFQATT and SNEGSKA (reference sequence). The CDR3 DNA sequence: TGCAGGTGGACTAGCGGGAGCGGGGAGCAGTTCTTC. Translating gives CRWTSGSGEQFF.

This chain connects TRBV6-1 to TRBJ1-5; D is ambiguous. The length of the CDR3 is 14 residues. Germline V gives CDR1 MNHNS, CDR2 SASEGT. The germline V and J ends were trimmed by 4 bases and 1 base, with 8 bases remaining between them. The DNA of the CDR3 is TGTGCCAGCAGTGGTGAGCTAAGCAATCAGCCCCAGCATTTT. This translates into CASSGELSNQPQHF.

This clonotype was seen a few times. This chain uses TRBV12-3 or TRBV12-4 with TRBJ1-4; D unresolved. Between the trimmed V and J ends, which lost 5 bases and 4 bases, there was a span of 8 bases. CDR3 length: 13 residues. CDR3 residues: CASSRDLNEKLFF. CDR3 bases: TGTGCCAGCAGTCGAGATCTTAATGAAAAACTGTTTTTT.

The chain carries TRBV20-1 and TRBJ2-1; 8 bases match TRBD2. The CDR3 sequence is 15 residues long. Germline V gene sequence: CDR1 DFQATT, CDR2 SNEGSKA (reference sequence). J lost 9 bases, V lost 0 bases, and 10 bases had no gene match. DNA for the CDR3: TGCAGTGCTAGAGATCCGGGACTAGTTAGGAGTGAGCAGTTCTTC. Encoded protein: CSARDPGLVRSEQFF.

This clonotype was observed a few times. The chain is built from TRBV19 and TRBJ1-5, with TRBD1 as a possible D gene (5 bases). The length of the CDR3 is 15 residues. The V gene's germline CDR1 is LNHDA and CDR2 SQIVND (reference sequence). With 7 bases removed from V and 2 bases from J, the gap between germline ends came to 15 bases. The CDR3 DNA is TGTGCCAGTATTCCTGGGGGGAACGGCAATCAGCCCCAGCATTTT. As protein: CASIPGGNGNQPQHF.

This clonotype was observed a few times. J is TRBJ2-2 and V is TRBV9; D ambiguous. The CDR3 length is 13 residues. With 3 bases removed from V and 6 bases from J, the gap between germline ends came to 9 bases. Germline loops: CDR1 SGDLS, CDR2 YYNGEE. The CDR3 DNA sequence: TGTGCCAGCAGCGGACCCGTGTCCGGGGAGCTGTTTTTT. Translation: CASSGPVSGELFF.

This clonotype occurred a few times. The chain employs TRBV10-3 and TRBJ2-3, with TRBD2 matching 11 bases. CDR1 and CDR2 from the germline V gene are ENHRY and SYGVKD. This CDR3 is built from 16 residues. Trimming at V came to 5 bases and at J to 2 bases, leaving 6 bases not matched to a gene. The chain's CDR3 is CAISPGTSGDTDTQYF. CDR3 coding DNA: TGTGCCATCAGTCCTGGGACTAGCGGAGACACAGATACGCAGTATTTT.

This clonotype was detected a few times. The chain uses TRBV29-1 and TRBJ2-5, with 10 bases identical to TRBD2. Germline V CDR1 and CDR2: SQVTM, ANQGSEA. J gave up 5 bases and V 8 bases, and 20 bases lay outside the gene matches. This CDR3 has 17 amino acids. The CDR3 DNA reads TGCAGCACACGGACGAAAGACTTAGCGGGGGGATCCGAGACCCAGTACTTC. Translation: CSTRTKDLAGGSETQYF.

This clonotype was seen a few times. The CDR3 loop reads CATSRDRALTSRSYEQYF. Here the CDR3 DNA reads TGTGCCACCAGCAGAGATAGGGCCCTGACTAGCAGGAGTTACGAGCAGTACTTC. The chain couples TRBV15 to TRBJ2-7; 7 bases match TRBD2. Germline CDR1 reads LNHNV; CDR2 reads YYDKDF (reference sequence). This CDR3 comprises 18 residues. The V segment lost 0 bases and the J segment 4 bases; nucleotides outside the gene matches: 15.

This clonotype came up once. This chain joins TRBV20-1 and TRBJ1-3; perhaps TRBD1 as D (6 bases). From germline, CDR1 is DFQATT and CDR2 SNEGSKA (reference sequence). The length of the CDR3 is 15 residues. Trimming removed 6 bases from V and 0 bases from J, with 15 bases in between. The CDR3 sequence: CSAGKPQGSGNTIYF. The CDR3 DNA reads TGCAGTGCCGGCAAACCACAGGGCTCTGGAAACACCATATATTTT.

The CDR3 is CASSVPGQGHEQYF. In DNA form, the CDR3 reads TGTGCCAGCAGCGTGCCGGGACAGGGCCACGAGCAGTACTTC. This chain connects TRBV7-6 to TRBJ2-7, with TRBD1 matching over 9 bases. The germline gives CDR1 SGHVS, CDR2 FNYEAQ. V trimming: 5 bases; J trimming: 5 bases; junction bases outside the gene matches: 7. The CDR3 is 14 residues long.

There are a few counts of this clonotype. This sequence joins TRBV27 and TRBJ1-1; TRBD1 agrees at 10 bases. The V gene end was trimmed by 4 bases and the J gene end by 0 bases; junction bases not matched to a gene: 8. Germline assignment: CDR1 MNHEY and CDR2 SMNVEV (reference sequence). The CDR3 contains 17 residues. The DNA for the CDR3 is TGTGCCAGCAGTTCCCGGGACAGGGGATTAATGAACACTGAAGCTTTCTTT. Translated, it gives CASSSRDRGLMNTEAFF.

The genes are TRBV10-3 and TRBJ2-1; 8 nucleotides match TRBD2. The CDR3 contains 14 residues. V lost 3 bases, J lost 7 bases, and 5 bases stayed unmatched. Germline-derived CDR1 and CDR2 are ENHRY and SYGVKD. Here the CDR3 DNA reads TGTGCCATCAGTGAAGCGGGAGAGGTAAATGAGCAGTTCTTC. Its translation is CAISEAGEVNEQFF.

This clonotype was picked up a small number of times. This rearrangement joins TRBV7-9 to TRBJ1-1, with D perhaps TRBD1 (5 bases). Germline V gene sequence: CDR1 SEHNR, CDR2 FQNEAQ (reference sequence). CDR3 length: 14 residues. Trimming cost V 8 bases and J 0 bases, with 13 bases left between them. The chain's CDR3 is CASFPTEMNTEAFF. As DNA, the CDR3 is TGTGCCAGCTTCCCGACAGAGATGAACACTGAAGCTTTCTTT. The whole variable domain, filled in from reference TRBV7-9 and TRBJ1-1, reads DTGVSQNPRHKITKRGQNVTFRCDPISEHNRLYWYRQTLGQGPEFLTYFQNEAQLEKSRLLSDRFSAERPKGSFSTLEIQRTEQGDSAMYLCASFPTEMNTEAFFGQGTRLTVV.

CDR3 in DNA: TGTGCCACCAGCAGGGACTACATCGGCTATGGCTACACCTTC. This encodes CATSRDYIGYGYTF. V is TRBV15 and J is TRBJ1-2; the D is unclear. Per germline, CDR1 LNHNV and CDR2 YYDKDF (reference sequence). There are 14 residues in the CDR3. With 3 bases removed from V and 4 bases from J, the gap between germline ends came to 12 bases.

The CDR3 DNA sequence: TGTGCCAGCAGCCCCGGGGACAGCTACTCTGGAAACACCATATATTTT. Amino acid sequence: CASSPGDSYSGNTIYF. The V gene is TRBV7-6, the J gene TRBJ1-3, with TRBD1 matching over 7 bases. This CDR3 has 16 residues. Trimming took 5 bases from V and 0 from J; bases not matched to a gene: 7. CDR1 and CDR2 from the germline V gene are SGHVS and FNYEAQ.

This chain links TRBV12-3 or TRBV12-4 with TRBJ2-1; D may match TRBD1 or TRBD2 (5 bases each). Trimming removed 6 bases from V and 7 bases from J, with 13 bases in between. This CDR3 is 13 amino acids long. The DNA for the CDR3 is TGTGCCAGCAGCTGGGACGGGGAGAATGAGCAGTTCTTC. Protein product: CASSWDGENEQFF.

This clonotype appeared a few times. The V call is TRBV12-3 or TRBV12-4, the J call TRBJ2-7, with D uncertain. The CDR3 contains 13 residues. Trimming cost V 6 bases and J 6 bases, with 15 bases left between them. The CDR3 DNA sequence: TGTGCCAGCAGCCCTGTAAACAGAGCCGAGCAGTACTTC. Amino acid sequence: CASSPVNRAEQYF.

The genes are TRBV5-1 and TRBJ1-1; no firm D call. Germline V lookup: CDR1 SGHRS, CDR2 YFSETQ. V lost 0 bases, J lost 0 bases, and 9 bases lay in between. CDR3 length: 15 amino acids. CDR3 loop: CASSLAASMNTEAFF. The CDR3 DNA reads TGCGCCAGCAGCTTGGCCGCCAGCATGAACACTGAAGCTTTCTTT.

This clonotype occurred a few times. The chain carries TRBV12-3 or TRBV12-4 and TRBJ2-1; 7 nucleotides agree with TRBD1. The ends lost 6 bases at V and 9 bases at J; junction bases unmatched: 8. There are 13 residues in the CDR3. This chain's CDR3 is CASSTRQGSEQFF. The CDR3 DNA sequence: TGTGCCAGCAGCACCCGACAGGGATCTGAGCAGTTCTTC.

This clonotype has just a few counts. The rearrangement joins TRBV24-1 to TRBJ1-2, with a weak D call TRBD1 (5 bases). Germline-derived CDR1 and CDR2 are KGHDR and SFDVKD. The length of the CDR3 is 14 residues. V lost 3 bases and J lost 2, with 9 bases in between. CDR3 sequence: CATSDPTGNYGYTF. The CDR3 DNA follows: TGTGCCACCAGTGATCCAACAGGAAACTATGGCTACACCTTC.

The chain joins TRBV7-2 to TRBJ2-5; 7 bases map to TRBD1. Germline trimming cut 6 bases from V and 4 bases from J; bases unmatched to any gene: 8. The CDR3 consists of 14 residues. CDR1 is SGHTA, CDR2 FQGNSA, per germline. The CDR3 nucleotides are TGTGCCAGCAGAAGAAACAGGGGACGAGAGACCCAGTACTTC. Amino acid sequence: CASRRNRGRETQYF. Supplemented by reference TRBV7-2 and TRBJ2-5, the full variable domain reads GAGVSQSPSNKVTEKGKDVELRCDPISGHTALYWYRQSLGQGLEFLIYFQGNSAPDKSGLPSDRFSAERTGGSVSTLTIQRTQQEDSAVYLCASRRNRGRETQYFGPGTRLLVL.

This clonotype has a handful of counts. The V call is TRBV7-2, the J call TRBJ2-7; TRBD2 agrees at 9 bases. Germline V gene data show CDR1 as SGHTA and CDR2 as FQGNSA. Trimming removed 2 bases from V and 5 bases from J; junction bases left unmatched: 7. The CDR3 covers 15 residues. CDR3 region: CASSLRGRALDEQYF. The CDR3 bases are TGTGCCAGCAGCTTACGCGGGAGGGCCCTCGACGAGCAGTACTTC.

Only a few counts were recorded for this clonotype. The rearrangement joins TRBV18 to TRBJ2-7; D gene uncertain. V was trimmed by 2 bases and J by 1 base, leaving 12 bases between them. This CDR3 is built from 15 residues. The V gene's germline CDR1 is KGHSH and CDR2 LQKENI. CDR3 region: CASSPFQQLSYEQYF. Here the CDR3 DNA reads TGTGCCAGCTCACCATTTCAACAGCTTTCCTACGAGCAGTACTTC. Looking up the rest from reference TRBV18 and TRBJ2-7 gives the full variable domain: NAGVMQNPRHLVRRRGQEARLRCSPMKGHSHVYWYRQLPEEGLKFMVYLQKENIIDESGMPKERFSAEFPKEGPSILRIQQVVRGDSAAYFCASSPFQQLSYEQYFGPGTRLTVT.

This clonotype was observed many times. The V gene is TRBV29-1, the J gene TRBJ1-2, with a possible D match to TRBD1 (5 bases). The germline V gene has CDR1 SQVTM and CDR2 ANQGSEA. The CDR3 has 11 amino acids. The germline V and J ends were trimmed by 3 bases and 7 bases, with 9 bases remaining between them. CDR3 nucleotide sequence: TGCAGCGTTGATGCGAGGGGTGGCTACACCTTC. Residues: CSVDARGGYTF.

A few counts support this clonotype. This rearrangement joins TRBV30 to TRBJ2-6; D remains ambiguous. The CDR3 covers 15 residues. The germline V gene has CDR1 GTSNPN and CDR2 SVGIG (reference sequence). V was trimmed by 2 bases and J by 4 bases, leaving 12 bases between them. The CDR3 DNA sequence: TGTGCCTGGAGTTCTACCGCCTCCGGGGCCAACGTCCTGACTTTC. The encoded protein is CAWSSTASGANVLTF.

The chain has TRBV21-1 and TRBJ2-2. TRBV21-1 is reported as a pseudogene. The length of the CDR3 is 15 residues. Here the CDR3 reads CASIIAGWYTGELFF. The CDR3 DNA follows: TGTGCCAGCATCATAGCGGGATGGTACACCGGGGAGCTGTTTTTT.